In this sample, the clone carrying this T cell receptor beta chain turned up once. The antigen remains unidentified. Profiling relied on immunoSEQ multiplex PCR, and the TCRdb table lists in-frame clones only, not all of them. The table lists 150,000 to 200,000 clones, roughly 92% of them singletons. This specimen belongs to a study of T cell responses to AZD1222 COVID-19 vaccine. General study findings and limits: In a largely white British group with more females than males, clonal diversity was possibly underestimated.

The V gene lost 0 bases and the J gene lost 7 bases, with 10 bases spanning the gap. This CDR3 has 14 residues. Germline lookup yields CDR1 LGHDT and CDR2 YNNKEL (reference sequence). The chain carries TRBV3-1 (or the pseudogene TRBV3-2) and TRBJ1-5; weak D call: TRBD1 (6 bases). The sequenced sample was peripheral blood, obtained on day 0 of AZD1222 vaccination. The sequence derives from an adult in good health. The CDR3 region has the DNA TGTGCCAGCAGCCAAGATTGGGGGGGCCAGCCCCAGCATTTT. This gives the protein CASSQDWGGQPQHF.